The next 21 T cell receptor beta chains were all read from a single sample in a study of blood T cell repertoires in COVID-19. Assay used: immunoSEQ multiplex PCR; TCRdb lists only in-frame clones, some missing. The table shows 120,000 or so clones, with about 83% occurring only once. Specimen: peripheral blood. The receptor source for this set is a man between 65 and 80 years old with acute or convalescent COVID-19.

The rearrangement uses TRBV7-2 and TRBJ1-2; 7 bases line up with TRBD1. CDR1 is SGHTA, CDR2 FQGNSA, per germline. V gave up 6 bases and J gave up 8 bases; unmatched junction bases: 18. This CDR3 has 16 residues. This CDR3 is CASSKQMGQLSKGYTF. The CDR3 bases are TGTGCCAGCAGTAAACAAATGGGACAGCTCTCGAAGGGCTACACCTTC.

This clone appeared a single time. CDR3 sequence reads: CASGSRTVDYGYTF. The CDR3 DNA reads TGTGCTAGTGGTTCCCGGACAGTCGACTATGGCTACACCTTC. V gene TRBV12-5 combines with J gene TRBJ1-2, with D possibly being TRBD1 (6 bases). The length of the CDR3 is 14 residues. Trimming took off 4 bases at V and 3 bases at J, with 12 bases between the two ends. Looked up from germline, CDR1 is LGHNT and CDR2 is FRNRAP.

The chain links TRBV6-6 to TRBJ2-7; 9 nucleotides match TRBD1. The germline CDR1 and CDR2 sequences are MNHNY and SVGAGI (reference sequence). Trimming took 5 bases from V and 4 from J; bases not matched to a gene: 6. The CDR3 contains 14 residues. The CDR3 nucleotides are TGTGCCAGCAGTAACCATGGGACAGGGTACGAGCAGTACTTC. This translates into CASSNHGTGYEQYF.

This sequence joins TRBV5-4 and TRBJ2-3; 8 nucleotides match TRBD2. This CDR3 is built from 16 residues. Trimming removed 0 bases from V and 2 bases from J; junction bases left unmatched: 5. Germline CDR1 SGHNT, CDR2 YYREEE (reference sequence). The CDR3 DNA reads TGTGCCAGCAGCTTGGGCAGCGGGGGATCCACAGATACGCAGTATTTT. This encodes CASSLGSGGSTDTQYF.

This clone was recorded a few times. The chain links TRBV30 to TRBJ1-1; TRBD1 might be the D (5 bases). The ends were cut back, 5 bases at V and 2 bases at J, with 6 bases in the middle. Germline V gene lookup returns CDR1 GTSNPN and CDR2 SVGIG (reference sequence). The CDR3 runs 11 residues. The CDR3 nucleotides are TGTGCCTGGGACAGAAACACTGAAGCTTTCTTT. Translated: CAWDRNTEAFF.

The chain carries TRBV7-2 and TRBJ1-2; D ambiguous. Germline V gene sequence: CDR1 SGHTA, CDR2 FQGNSA. Trimming took off 5 bases at V and 5 bases at J, with 15 bases between the two ends. The CDR3 contains 14 residues. CDR3 in DNA: TGTGCCAGCAGCGAAAACAGCCTTCCTTATGGCTACACCTTC. Translation: CASSENSLPYGYTF.

In this sample, this clone turned up once. In DNA form, the CDR3 reads TGTGCCAGCAGCTTAGATCAGGGTGGGGACGAGCAGTACTTC. Translating it yields CASSLDQGGDEQYF. This sequence joins TRBV7-9 and TRBJ2-7; tentatively, D is TRBD1 (5 bases). CDR3 length: 14 residues. The V gene's germline CDR1 is SEHNR and CDR2 FQNEAQ (reference sequence). V was clipped by 1 base and J by 5 bases, with 12 bases between them. Looking up the rest from reference TRBV7-9 and TRBJ2-7 gives the full variable domain: DTGVSQNPRHKITKRGQNVTFRCDPISEHNRLYWYRQTLGQGPEFLTYFQNEAQLEKSRLLSDRFSAERPKGSFSTLEIQRTEQGDSAMYLCASSLDQGGDEQYFGPGTRLTVT.

The genes are TRBV7-3 and TRBJ1-5; D is possibly TRBD1 (6 bases). Germline-derived CDR1 and CDR2 are SGHTA and FQGTGA. There are 13 residues in the CDR3. Trimming took 5 bases from V and 4 from J, leaving 9 bases between them. DNA of the CDR3: TGTGCCAGCAGCGGCACAGGGAATCAGCCCCAGCATTTT. This encodes CASSGTGNQPQHF.

The J gene is TRBJ2-5, the V gene TRBV2, with 7 bases fitting TRBD2. Per germline, CDR1 SNHLY and CDR2 FYNNEI. The CDR3 runs 13 residues. V lost 7 bases to trimming and J lost 4 bases; unmatched junction nucleotides: 6. Here the CDR3 reads CASIGGGGETQYF. CDR3 in DNA: TGTGCCAGCATAGGTGGGGGGGGAGAGACCCAGTACTTC.

The rearrangement links TRBV2 to TRBJ2-5; D remains unclear. The germline V gene encodes CDR1 SNHLY and CDR2 FYNNEI. The CDR3 sequence is 13 residues long. Trimming removed 4 bases at V and 2 bases at J, with 8 bases between. CDR3 residues: CASSGVAQETQYF. Written as DNA, the CDR3 is TGTGCCAGCAGTGGCGTCGCACAAGAGACCCAGTACTTC.

The V gene is TRBV5-4, the J gene TRBJ2-5; the D is unclear. Germline CDR1 is SGHNT and CDR2 is YYREEE (reference sequence). The CDR3 has 14 amino acids. The V gene lost 0 bases and the J gene lost 7 bases, with 13 bases spanning the gap. The CDR3 is CASSLARDFRTQYF. The CDR3, as DNA: TGTGCCAGCAGCTTGGCCCGCGATTTTCGGACCCAGTACTTC.

The chain has TRBV4-1 and TRBJ2-7; 10 nucleotides align to TRBD2. With V trimmed by 0 bases and J by 0 bases, 5 bases remained unmatched. The CDR3 consists of 17 residues. Germline-derived CDR1 and CDR2 are MGHRA and YSYEKL. CDR3 coding DNA: TGCGCCAGCAGCCAAGATCCGCCTAGCGGGAGCTCCTACGAGCAGTACTTC. Its protein is CASSQDPPSGSSYEQYF.

The chain joins TRBV19 to TRBJ1-1; 9 bases line up with TRBD1. This CDR3 has 13 amino acids. V shed 4 bases, J shed 4 bases, and the junction held 1 base outside the gene matches. Germline-derived CDR1 and CDR2 are LNHDA and SQIVND (reference sequence). The CDR3 coding sequence is TGTGCCAGTAGTAAGACAGGGGGCACTGAAGCTTTCTTT. It specifies CASSKTGGTEAFF. Full variable domain (missing parts from reference TRBV19 and TRBJ1-1): DGGITQSPKYLFRKEGQNVTLSCEQNLNHDAMYWYRQDPGQGLRLIYYSQIVNDFQKGDIAEGYSVSREKKESFPLTVTSAQKNPTAFYLCASSKTGGTEAFFGQGTRLTVV.

This sequence joins TRBV11-2 and TRBJ1-5, with a possible D match to TRBD1 (6 bases). CDR3 length: 14 amino acids. Germline V gives CDR1 SGHAT, CDR2 FQNNGV. V was trimmed by 5 bases and J by 8 bases, leaving 16 bases between them. For the CDR3, the DNA is TGTGCCAGCAGCCTCCCCGGGGGGCGTGAGCCCCAGCATTTT. This encodes CASSLPGGREPQHF.

This chain connects TRBV6-5 to TRBJ1-2; perhaps TRBD1 as D (5 bases). This CDR3 contains 14 residues. The germline V gene encodes CDR1 MNHEY and CDR2 SVGAGI. V lost 6 bases to trimming and J lost 0 bases, with 11 bases between them. The CDR3 DNA follows: TGTGCCAGCAGACCCGACAGAGCTAACTATGGCTACACCTTC. Its translation: CASRPDRANYGYTF.

The CDR3 DNA is TGTGCCAGCAGCGAGGGAGGGACAGGGGTCTCCTACGAGCAGTACTTC. Translated, it gives CASSEGGTGVSYEQYF. This chain uses TRBV9 with TRBJ2-7; 10 nucleotides align to TRBD1. The J segment lost 0 bases and the V segment lost 3 bases, leaving 6 bases of the junction unmatched. Germline V gene sequence: CDR1 SGDLS, CDR2 YYNGEE. The length of the CDR3 is 16 residues.

The rearrangement uses TRBV7-9 and TRBJ2-5; 11 nucleotides line up with TRBD2. The CDR3 length is 16 residues. Per germline, CDR1 SEHNR and CDR2 FQNEAQ (reference sequence). Unmatched junction bases numbered 7, after V lost 7 bases and J lost 0 bases. CDR3: CASTRSSGRYQETQYF. CDR3 bases: TGTGCCAGCACCCGGTCTAGCGGGAGGTACCAAGAGACCCAGTACTTC.

This rearrangement joins TRBV23-1 to TRBJ1-4; D remains unclear. TRBV23-1 is an open reading frame whose function is uncertain. Trimming removed 5 bases from V and 8 bases from J, with 15 bases in between. This CDR3 comprises 14 residues. The CDR3 reads CASSFNVRREKLFF. For the CDR3, the DNA is TGCGCCAGCAGTTTTAACGTTCGGAGGGAAAAACTGTTTTTT.

V usage is TRBV5-1 and J usage is TRBJ2-7; 8 bases line up with TRBD1. The CDR3 extends over 14 amino acids. Germline loops: CDR1 SGHRS, CDR2 YFSETQ. V shed 0 bases, J shed 6 bases, and the junction held 5 bases outside the gene matches. CDR3 region: CASSLAQGAFEQYF. The CDR3 DNA follows: TGCGCCAGCAGCTTGGCTCAGGGGGCTTTCGAGCAGTACTTC.

The chain carries TRBV27 and TRBJ2-5; D unclear. V gave up 2 bases and J gave up 5 bases, with 9 bases separating them. This CDR3 is built from 13 residues. Germline values: CDR1 MNHEY, CDR2 SMNVEV (reference sequence). Here the CDR3 reads CASSLLYGETQYF. The CDR3 DNA reads as TGTGCCAGCAGTTTACTGTACGGGGAGACCCAGTACTTC.

In its sample, this clone was seen a few times. CDR3 protein: CASSTGTTSPLHF. For the CDR3, the DNA is TGTGCCAGCAGTACAGGGACGACTTCACCCCTCCACTTT. This rearrangement joins TRBV28 to TRBJ1-6, with D possibly TRBD1 on 6 matching bases. V gave up 5 bases and J gave up 9 bases, with 11 bases separating them. CDR1 and CDR2 from the germline V gene are MDHEN and SYDVKM. There are 13 residues in the CDR3.